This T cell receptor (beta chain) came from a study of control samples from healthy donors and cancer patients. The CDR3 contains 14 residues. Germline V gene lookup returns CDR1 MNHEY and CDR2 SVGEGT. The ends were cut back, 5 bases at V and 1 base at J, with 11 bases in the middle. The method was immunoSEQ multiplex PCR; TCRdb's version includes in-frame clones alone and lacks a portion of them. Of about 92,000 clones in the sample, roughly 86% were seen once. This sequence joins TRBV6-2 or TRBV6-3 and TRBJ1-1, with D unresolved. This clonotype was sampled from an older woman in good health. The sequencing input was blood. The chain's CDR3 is CASSQQNRNTEAFF. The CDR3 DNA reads TGTGCCAGCAGTCAACAAAATAGGAACACTGAAGCTTTCTTT.